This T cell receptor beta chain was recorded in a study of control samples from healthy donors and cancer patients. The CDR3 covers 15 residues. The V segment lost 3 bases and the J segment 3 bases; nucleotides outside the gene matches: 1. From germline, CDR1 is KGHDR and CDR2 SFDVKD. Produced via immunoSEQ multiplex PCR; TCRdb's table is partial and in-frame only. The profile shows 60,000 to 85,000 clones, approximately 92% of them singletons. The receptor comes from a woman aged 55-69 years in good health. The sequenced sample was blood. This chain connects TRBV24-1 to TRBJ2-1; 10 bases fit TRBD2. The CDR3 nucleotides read TGTGCCACCAGTGATCCTAGCGGGGGCTACAATGAGCAGTTCTTC. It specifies CATSDPSGGYNEQFF.